The 5 T cell receptor beta chains below all came from one sample that was sequenced in a study of cytomegalovirus exposure and HLA in healthy donors. The study ran its PCR with 60 Vbeta and 13 Jbeta primers. TCRdb keeps only in-frame clones here, not all; method: immunoSEQ multiplex PCR. Of 200,000 to 250,000 clones listed, 70% to 80% are singletons. Sequences were obtained from PBMCs. The origin of the receptors is a woman aged 55 to 70 in good health and CMV-seropositive.

The chain couples TRBV6-1 to TRBJ1-6, with D possibly being TRBD1 (5 bases). The CDR3 runs to 13 residues. V was pared by 7 bases and J by 10 bases, with 14 bases between. Germline V CDR1 and CDR2: MNHNS, SASEGT. CDR3 sequence: CASTGQDYSPLHF. CDR3 in DNA: TGTGCCAGCACAGGGCAGGACTACTCACCCCTCCACTTT.

The J gene is TRBJ2-3, the V gene TRBV6-1, with TRBD1 matching 8 bases. The CDR3 sequence is 14 residues long. Germline V CDR1 and CDR2: MNHNS, SASEGT. With 6 bases clipped from V and 2 bases from J, the junction kept 4 bases outside the gene matches. CDR3 protein: CASRYRGATDTQYF. In DNA, the CDR3 is TGTGCCAGCAGGTACAGGGGGGCCACAGATACGCAGTATTTT.

The J gene is TRBJ2-1, the V gene TRBV10-3, with 9 bases that match TRBD1. The junction had 5 bases not matched to a gene; V was cut back by 6 bases and J by 5 bases. CDR1 and CDR2 from the germline V gene are ENHRY and SYGVKD. CDR3 size: 14 residues. The DNA for the CDR3 is TGTGCCATCAGGACAGGGGGGAGTAACAATGAGCAGTTCTTC. Residues: CAIRTGGSNNEQFF.

The gene calls are TRBV10-3 and TRBJ2-7, with D unclear. The CDR3 totals 14 residues. The V gene's germline CDR1 is ENHRY and CDR2 SYGVKD. V lost 3 bases, J lost 4 bases, and 13 bases lay in between. In nucleotides, the CDR3 is TGTGCCATCAGTGACGGTCATGAACGATACGAGCAGTACTTC. Translating gives CAISDGHERYEQYF.

The V gene is TRBV18, the J gene TRBJ2-7; 8 positions agree with TRBD1. Per the germline V gene, CDR1 is KGHSH and CDR2 is LQKENI. The CDR3 has 16 amino acids. The V segment lost 0 bases and the J segment 5 bases; nucleotides outside the gene matches: 9. CDR3 sequence: CASSPPGRSGGHEQYF. The DNA of the CDR3 is TGTGCCAGCTCACCACCAGGTAGATCAGGGGGCCACGAGCAGTACTTC.